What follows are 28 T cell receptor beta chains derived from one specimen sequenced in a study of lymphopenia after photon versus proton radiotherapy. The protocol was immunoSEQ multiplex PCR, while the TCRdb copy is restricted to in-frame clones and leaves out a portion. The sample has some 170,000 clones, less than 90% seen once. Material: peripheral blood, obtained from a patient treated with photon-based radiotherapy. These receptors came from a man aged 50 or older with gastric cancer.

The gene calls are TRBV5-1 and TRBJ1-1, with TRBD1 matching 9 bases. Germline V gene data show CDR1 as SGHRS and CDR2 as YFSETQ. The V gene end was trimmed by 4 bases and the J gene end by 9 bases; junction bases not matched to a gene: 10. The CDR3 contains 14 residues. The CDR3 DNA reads TGCGCCAGCAGCAGGGAGACAGGGGGAGAGCAAGCTTTCTTT. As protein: CASSRETGGEQAFF.

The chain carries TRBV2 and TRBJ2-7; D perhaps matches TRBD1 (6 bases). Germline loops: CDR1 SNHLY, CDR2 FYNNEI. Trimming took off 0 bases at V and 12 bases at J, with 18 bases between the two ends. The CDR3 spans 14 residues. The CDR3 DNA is TGTGCCAGCAGTGAAGCGCTTCTGGGGGCCGAGGCGTACTTC. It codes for CASSEALLGAEAYF. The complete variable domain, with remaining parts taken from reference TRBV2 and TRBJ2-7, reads EPEVTQTPSHQVTQMGQEVILRCVPISNHLYFYWYRQILGQKVEFLVSFYNNEISEKSEIFDDQFSVERPDGSNFTLKIRSTKLEDSAMYFCASSEALLGAEAYFGPGTRLTVT.

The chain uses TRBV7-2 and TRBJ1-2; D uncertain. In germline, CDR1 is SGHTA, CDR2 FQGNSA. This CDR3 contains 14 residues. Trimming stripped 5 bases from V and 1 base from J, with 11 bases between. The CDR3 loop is CASSPPTGNYGYTF. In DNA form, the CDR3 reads TGTGCCAGCAGCCCCCCGACGGGTAACTATGGCTACACCTTC.

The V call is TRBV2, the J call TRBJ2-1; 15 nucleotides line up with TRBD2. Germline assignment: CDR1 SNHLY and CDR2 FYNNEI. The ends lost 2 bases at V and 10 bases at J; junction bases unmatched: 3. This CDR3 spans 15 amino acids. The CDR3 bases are TGTGCCAGCAGTGAAAAGGGACTAGCGGGAGGAGAGCAGTTCTTC. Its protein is CASSEKGLAGGEQFF.

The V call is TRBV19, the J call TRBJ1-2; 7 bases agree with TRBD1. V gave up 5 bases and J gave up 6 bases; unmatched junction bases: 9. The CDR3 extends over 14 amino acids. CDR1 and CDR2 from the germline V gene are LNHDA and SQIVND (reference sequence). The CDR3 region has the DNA TGTGCCAGTAGTCCCGGTGGAGGGGGCGATGGCTACACCTTC. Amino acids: CASSPGGGGDGYTF.

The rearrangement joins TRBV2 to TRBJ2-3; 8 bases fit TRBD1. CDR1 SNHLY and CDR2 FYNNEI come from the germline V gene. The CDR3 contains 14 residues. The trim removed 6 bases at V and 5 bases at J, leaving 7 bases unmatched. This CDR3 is CASRGQVREDTQYF. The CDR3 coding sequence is TGTGCCAGCAGGGGACAGGTCAGAGAAGATACGCAGTATTTT.

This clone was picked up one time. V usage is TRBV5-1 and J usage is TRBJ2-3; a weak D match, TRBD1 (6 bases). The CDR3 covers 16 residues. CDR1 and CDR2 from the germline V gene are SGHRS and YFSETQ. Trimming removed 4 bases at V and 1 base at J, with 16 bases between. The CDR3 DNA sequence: TGCGCCAGCAGCGTTCAGGGGATCGGCGGCACAGATACGCAGTATTTT. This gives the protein CASSVQGIGGTDTQYF.

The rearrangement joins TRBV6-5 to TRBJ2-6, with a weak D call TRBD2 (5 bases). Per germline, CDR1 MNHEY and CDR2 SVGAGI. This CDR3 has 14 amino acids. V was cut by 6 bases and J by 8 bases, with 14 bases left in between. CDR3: CASSPRAGTNVLTF. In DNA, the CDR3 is TGTGCCAGCAGCCCCCGAGCCGGGACCAACGTCCTGACTTTC.

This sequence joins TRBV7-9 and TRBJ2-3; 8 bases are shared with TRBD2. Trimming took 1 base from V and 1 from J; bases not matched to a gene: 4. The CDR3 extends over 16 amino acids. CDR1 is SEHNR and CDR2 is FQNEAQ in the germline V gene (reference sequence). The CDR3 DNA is TGTGCCAGCAGCTTAGGGGCGGGAGGTCGCACAGATACGCAGTATTTT. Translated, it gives CASSLGAGGRTDTQYF.

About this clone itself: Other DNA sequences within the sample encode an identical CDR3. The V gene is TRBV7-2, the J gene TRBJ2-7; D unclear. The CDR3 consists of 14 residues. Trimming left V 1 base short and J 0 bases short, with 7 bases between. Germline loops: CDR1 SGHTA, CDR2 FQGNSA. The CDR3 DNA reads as TGTGCCAGCAGCTTAGACCGAAGCTCCTACGAGCAGTACTTC. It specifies CASSLDRSSYEQYF.

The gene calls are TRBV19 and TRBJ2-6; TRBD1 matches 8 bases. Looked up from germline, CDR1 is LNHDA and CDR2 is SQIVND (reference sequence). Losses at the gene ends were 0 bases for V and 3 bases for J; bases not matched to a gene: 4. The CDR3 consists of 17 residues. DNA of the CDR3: TGTGCCAGTAGTATAGATGGCAGGGGGCTTGGGGCCAACGTCCTGACTTTC. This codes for CASSIDGRGLGANVLTF.

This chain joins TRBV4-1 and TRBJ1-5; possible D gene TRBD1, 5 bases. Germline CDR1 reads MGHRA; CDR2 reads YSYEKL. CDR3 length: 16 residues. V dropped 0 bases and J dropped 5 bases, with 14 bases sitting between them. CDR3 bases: TGCGCCAGCAGCCAAGATGCGGAAACAGGAGATCAGCCCCAGCATTTT. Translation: CASSQDAETGDQPQHF.

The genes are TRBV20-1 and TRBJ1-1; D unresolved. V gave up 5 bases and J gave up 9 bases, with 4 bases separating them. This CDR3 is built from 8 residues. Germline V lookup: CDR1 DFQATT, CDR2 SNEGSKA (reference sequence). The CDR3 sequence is CSAGQAFF. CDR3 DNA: TGCAGTGCTGGGCAAGCTTTCTTT.

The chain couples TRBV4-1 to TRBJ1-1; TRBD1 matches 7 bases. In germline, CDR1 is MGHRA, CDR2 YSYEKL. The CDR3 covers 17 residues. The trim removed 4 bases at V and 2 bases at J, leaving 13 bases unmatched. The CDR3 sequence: CASSPTGTDSKNTEAFF. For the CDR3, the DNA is TGCGCCAGCAGCCCGACCGGGACAGACAGTAAAAACACTGAAGCTTTCTTT.

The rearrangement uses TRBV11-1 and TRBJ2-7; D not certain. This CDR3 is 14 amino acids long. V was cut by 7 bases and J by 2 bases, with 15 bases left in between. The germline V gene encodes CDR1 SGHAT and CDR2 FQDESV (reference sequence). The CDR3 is CASNSGEPPYEQYF. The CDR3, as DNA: TGTGCCAGCAACTCTGGTGAACCCCCCTACGAGCAGTACTTC.

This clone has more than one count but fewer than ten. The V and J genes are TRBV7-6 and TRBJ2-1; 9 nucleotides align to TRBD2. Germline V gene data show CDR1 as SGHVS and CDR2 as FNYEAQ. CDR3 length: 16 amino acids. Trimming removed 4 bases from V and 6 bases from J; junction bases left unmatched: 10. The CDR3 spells CASSSQGAGGPNEQFF. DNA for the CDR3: TGTGCCAGCAGCTCCCAGGGAGCGGGAGGTCCCAATGAGCAGTTCTTC.

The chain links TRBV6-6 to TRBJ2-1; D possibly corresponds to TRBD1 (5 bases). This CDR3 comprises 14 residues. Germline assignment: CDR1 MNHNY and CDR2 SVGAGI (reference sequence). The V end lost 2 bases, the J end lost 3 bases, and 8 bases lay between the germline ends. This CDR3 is CASSYTGIYNEQFF. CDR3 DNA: TGTGCCAGCAGTTACACAGGAATCTACAATGAGCAGTTCTTC.

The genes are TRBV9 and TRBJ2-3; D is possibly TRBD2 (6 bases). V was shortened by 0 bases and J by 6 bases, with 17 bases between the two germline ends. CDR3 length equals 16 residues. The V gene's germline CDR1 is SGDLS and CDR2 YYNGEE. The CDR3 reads CASSVGGGTVADTQYF. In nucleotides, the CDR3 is TGTGCCAGCAGCGTAGGGGGAGGAACGGTAGCGGATACGCAGTATTTT.

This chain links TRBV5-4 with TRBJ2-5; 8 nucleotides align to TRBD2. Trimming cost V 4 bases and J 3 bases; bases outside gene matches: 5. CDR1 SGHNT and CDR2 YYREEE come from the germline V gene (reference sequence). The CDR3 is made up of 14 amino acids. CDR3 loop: CASSPGGTEETQYF. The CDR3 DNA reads TGTGCCAGCAGCCCGGGGGGGACGGAAGAGACCCAGTACTTC.

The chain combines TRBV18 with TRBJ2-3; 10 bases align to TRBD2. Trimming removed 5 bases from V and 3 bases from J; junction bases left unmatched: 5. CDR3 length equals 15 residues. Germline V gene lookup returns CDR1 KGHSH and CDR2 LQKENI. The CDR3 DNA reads TGTGCCAGCTCATCCCTAGCGGGAGCAACAGATACGCAGTATTTT. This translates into CASSSLAGATDTQYF.

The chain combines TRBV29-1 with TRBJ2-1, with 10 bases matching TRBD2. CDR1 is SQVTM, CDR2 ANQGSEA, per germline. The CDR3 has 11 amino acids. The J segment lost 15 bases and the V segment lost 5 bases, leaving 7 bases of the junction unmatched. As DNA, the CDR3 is TGCAGCGTTCTTGGACTAGCGGTTCTGTTCTTC. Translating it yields CSVLGLAVLFF.

The CDR3 nucleotides read TGTGCCAGTAGTATGACTCGGACAGGGTTAACCGGGGAGCTGTTTTTT. Its translation: CASSMTRTGLTGELFF. The rearrangement joins TRBV19 to TRBJ2-2, with TRBD1 identical over 8 bases. This CDR3 contains 16 residues. Germline CDR1 and CDR2: LNHDA and SQIVND (reference sequence). Losses at the gene ends were 3 bases for V and 5 bases for J; bases not matched to a gene: 8.

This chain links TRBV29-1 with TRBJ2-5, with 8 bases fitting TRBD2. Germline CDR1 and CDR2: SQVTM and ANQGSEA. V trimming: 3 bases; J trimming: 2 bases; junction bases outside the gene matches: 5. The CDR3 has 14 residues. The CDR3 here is CSVEAGLAQETQYF. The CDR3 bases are TGCAGCGTTGAGGCTGGACTAGCACAAGAGACCCAGTACTTC. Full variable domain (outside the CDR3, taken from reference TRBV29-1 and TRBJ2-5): SAVISQKPSRDICQRGTSLTIQCQVDSQVTMMFWYRQQPGQSLTLIATANQGSEATYESGFVIDKFPISRPNLTFSTLTVSNMSPEDSSIYLCSVEAGLAQETQYFGPGTRLLVL.

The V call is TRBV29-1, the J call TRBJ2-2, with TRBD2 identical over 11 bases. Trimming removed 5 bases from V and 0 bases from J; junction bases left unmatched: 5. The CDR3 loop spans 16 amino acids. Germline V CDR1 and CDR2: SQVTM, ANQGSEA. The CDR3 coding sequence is TGCAGCGTTCATAGCGGGAGGGCCTCGAACACCGGGGAGCTGTTTTTT. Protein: CSVHSGRASNTGELFF.

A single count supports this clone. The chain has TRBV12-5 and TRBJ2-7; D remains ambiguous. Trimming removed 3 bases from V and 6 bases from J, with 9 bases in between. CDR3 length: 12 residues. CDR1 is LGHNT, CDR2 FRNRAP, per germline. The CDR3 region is CASGFTSAEQYF. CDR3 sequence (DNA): TGTGCTAGTGGTTTCACGTCGGCCGAGCAGTACTTC. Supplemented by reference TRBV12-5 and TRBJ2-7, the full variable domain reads DARVTQTPRHKVTEMGQEVTMRCQPILGHNTVFWYRQTMMQGLELLAYFRNRAPLDDSGMPKDRFSAEMPDATLATLKIQPSEPRDSAVYFCASGFTSAEQYFGPGTRLTVT.

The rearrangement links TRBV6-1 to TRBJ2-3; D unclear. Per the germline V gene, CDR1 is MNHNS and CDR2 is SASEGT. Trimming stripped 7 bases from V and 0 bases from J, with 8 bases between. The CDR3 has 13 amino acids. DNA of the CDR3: TGTGCCAGCAACTCGCTAAGCACAGATACGCAGTATTTT. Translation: CASNSLSTDTQYF.

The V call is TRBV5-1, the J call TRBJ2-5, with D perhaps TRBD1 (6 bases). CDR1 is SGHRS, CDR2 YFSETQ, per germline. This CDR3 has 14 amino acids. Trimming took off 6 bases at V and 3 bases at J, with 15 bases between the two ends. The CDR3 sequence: CASTDRTAKETQYF. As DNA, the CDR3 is TGCGCCAGCACCGACCGGACAGCAAAAGAGACCCAGTACTTC.

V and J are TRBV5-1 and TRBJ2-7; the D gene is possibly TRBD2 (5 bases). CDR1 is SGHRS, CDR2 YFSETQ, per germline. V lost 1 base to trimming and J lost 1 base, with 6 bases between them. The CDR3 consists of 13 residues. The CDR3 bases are TGCGCCAGCAGCTTGCGGGGTTCCTACGAGCAGTACTTC. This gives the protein CASSLRGSYEQYF.